The rows below give T cell receptor beta chains drawn from one sample of a study of regulatory T cells in long-lasting Graves disease. TCRdb analysed the multiplex PCR reads with MiXCR anew, one entry per CDR3 protein. The table records 700,000 or so distinct CDR3 sequences, around 30% of them present only once. The sequencing here drew on peripheral blood mononuclear cells (PBMCs), taken when the disease was refractory, from a patient treated with antithyroid drugs. Receptors were obtained from a female donor with Graves disease. Each CDR3 is given with its conserved first and last residue. The D gene is left open where the match is weak. Size tells how often a clone was seen (once, few, many) or the class of an expanded clone, and some rows leave it out.

V gene	clone size	D gene	J gene	CDR3 DNA	CDR3 protein
TRBV6-1	.	.	TRBJ2-7	TGTGCCAGCAGTCGCCGGGATCTTCGCTCCTACGAGCAGTACTTC	CASSRRDLRSYEQYF
TRBV28	many	.	TRBJ1-2	TGTGCCAGCAGTTTTAGGCAGAGCGTCTATGGCTACACCTTC	CASSFRQSVYGYTF
TRBV6-2/TRBV6-3	.	TRBD2	TRBJ2-7	TGTGCCAGCAGTTACCGATTCGGGAGGATCTCCTACGAGCAGTACTTC	CASSYRFGRISYEQYF
TRBV6-1	.	.	TRBJ1-6	TGTGCCAGCAGTATCTATAATTCACCCCTCCACTTT	CASSIYNSPLHF
TRBV12-3/TRBV12-4	.	.	TRBJ2-7	TGTGCCAGCAGTCCCCGTCGGGCCTCGGGTAGCGAGCAGTACTTC	CASSPRRASGSEQYF
TRBV6-1	.	.	TRBJ1-5	TGTGCCAGCACCGAGGGGGGGGGGGGACAGCCCCAGCATTTT	CASTEGGGGQPQHF
TRBV19	.	.	TRBJ1-1	TGTGCCAGTACCTTGCAGGGAGACACTGAAGCTTTCTTT	CASTLQGDTEAFF
TRBV12-3/TRBV12-4	few	TRBD2	TRBJ2-7	TGTGCCAGCAGTATGTTCAGCGGGAGGATAGGGCAGTACTTC	CASSMFSGRIGQYF
TRBV12-3/TRBV12-4	many	.	TRBJ2-7	TGTGCCAGCAGGCTGGGCAGGGGCAGCGCCTACGAGCAGTACTTC	CASRLGRGSAYEQYF
TRBV2	many	TRBD1	TRBJ1-1	TGTGCCAGCAGTTTGAGAGGGACAGAATCGGACACTGAAGCTTTCTTT	CASSLRGTESDTEAFF